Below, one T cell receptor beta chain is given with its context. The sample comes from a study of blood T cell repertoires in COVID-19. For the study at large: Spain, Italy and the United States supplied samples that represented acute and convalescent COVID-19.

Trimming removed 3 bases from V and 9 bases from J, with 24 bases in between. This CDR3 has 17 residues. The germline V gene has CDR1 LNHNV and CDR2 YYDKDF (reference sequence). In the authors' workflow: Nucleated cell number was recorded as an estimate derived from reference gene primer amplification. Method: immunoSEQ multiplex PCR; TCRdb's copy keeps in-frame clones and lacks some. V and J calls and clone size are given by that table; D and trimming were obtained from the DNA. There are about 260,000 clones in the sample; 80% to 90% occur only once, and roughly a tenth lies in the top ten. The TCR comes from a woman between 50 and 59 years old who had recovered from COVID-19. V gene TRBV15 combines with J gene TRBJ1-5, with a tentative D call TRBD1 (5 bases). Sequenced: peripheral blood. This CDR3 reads CATSSNALDTSSGPQHF. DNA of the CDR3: TGTGCCACCAGCAGCAATGCCTTGGACACAAGCTCAGGGCCCCAGCATTTT.